This T cell receptor (beta chain) was sequenced in a study of T cell responses to AZD1222 COVID-19 vaccine. Details on this clone: The antigen is not known.

Broader study findings: Epitopes outside B.1.351 and B.1.1.7 mutated regions reportedly drew nearly half of spike TCRs.

Only in-frame clones appear in the TCRdb table, and some are missing; sequencing was by immunoSEQ multiplex PCR. Seen here are about 70,000 clones, 88% observed once, and the top ten hold roughly 4.9%. The sequence came from an adult who received the MenACWY meningococcal vaccine as a control. The material sequenced was peripheral blood, taken 28 days after the second dose of the MenACWY control vaccine.

In DNA, the CDR3 is TGTGCCACTAGCGGACAGCGACTATGGGAAAAACTGTTTTTT. The encoded protein is CATSGQRLWEKLFF. V and J are TRBV19 and TRBJ1-4; D may be TRBD1 (6 bases). The CDR3 spans 14 residues. Germline V CDR1 and CDR2: LNHDA, SQIVND (reference sequence). Trimming cost V 10 bases and J 8 bases, with 20 bases left between them.